Listed below are T cell receptor beta chains from one sample, sequenced in a study of OX40 agonist ivuxolimab in advanced cancers. Repertoires were generated with immunoSEQ multiplex PCR, while TCRdb's copy carries only in-frame clones and drops some. The sample lists about 86,000 clones, 89% occurring once. The sample was CD4+ or CD8+ T cells sorted from blood, taken in a trial of the OX40 agonist ivuxolimab. These receptors originate from an adult with an advanced solid tumor such as melanoma, head and neck, liver or kidney cancer. Each CDR3 is given with its conserved first and last residue. The D gene is left open where the match is weak. Rows may omit the clone size; those that give it use once, few, many or a size class.

V gene,clone size,J gene,D gene,CDR3 protein,CDR3 DNA
TRBV11-3,-,TRBJ2-1,TRBD2,CASSEGAGANLRNEQFF,TGTGCCAGCAGCGAAGGAGCGGGAGCAAATCTCCGCAATGAGCAGTTCTTC
TRBV4-3,once,TRBJ2-6,-,CASSQWGASGPGSGANVLTF,TGCGCCAGCAGCCAATGGGGGGCTAGCGGTCCGGGGTCTGGGGCCAACGTCCTGACTTTC
TRBV19,once,TRBJ1-2,-,CASSIGVRDSYNYGYTF,TGTGCCAGTAGTATTGGGGTTCGGGACTCCTATAACTATGGCTACACCTTC
TRBV5-1,few,TRBJ1-4,-,CASSRGSNEKLFF,TGCGCCAGCAGCCGAGGGAGTAATGAAAAACTGTTTTTT
TRBV5-1,-,TRBJ2-5,-,CASSTGSQETQYF,TGCGCCAGCAGCACAGGGTCCCAAGAGACCCAGTACTTC
TRBV28,-,TRBJ1-3,TRBD1,CASSTMDRAVNTIYF,TGTGCCAGCAGTACCATGGACAGGGCGGTAAACACCATATATTTT
TRBV28,once,TRBJ2-3,TRBD1,CASSFPTPRTGADTQYF,TGTGCCAGCAGTTTCCCCACCCCCCGGACAGGGGCAGATACGCAGTATTTT
TRBV5-1,-,TRBJ2-5,-,CASSQSGEETQYF,TGCGCCAGCAGCCAGTCAGGGGAAGAGACCCAGTACTTC
TRBV7-2,-,TRBJ2-7,-,CASSLGIHSSYEQYF,TGTGCCAGCAGCTTAGGAATTCATAGCTCCTACGAGCAGTACTTC
TRBV11-2,-,TRBJ2-1,TRBD2,CASSSTPQLAGGSSNEQFF,TGTGCCAGCAGCTCCACCCCACAACTAGCGGGAGGGAGCTCGAATGAGCAGTTCTTC
TRBV15,-,TRBJ2-1,-,CATSRDPGLYNEQFF,TGTGCCACCAGCAGAGATCCCGGCCTTTACAATGAGCAGTTCTTC
TRBV5-1,-,TRBJ1-3,-,CASSRDTSENTIYF,TGCGCCAGCAGCCGCGACACCTCTGAAAACACCATATATTTT
TRBV7-9,-,TRBJ2-2,-,CASSGRTGELFF,TGTGCCAGCAGCGGGCGGACCGGGGAGCTGTTTTTT
TRBV5-1,-,TRBJ1-4,-,CASSLTGTANEKLFF,TGCGCCAGCAGCTTGACCGGGACGGCTAATGAAAAACTGTTTTTT
TRBV5-1,-,TRBJ1-6,TRBD1,CASSLGDWTGRNSPLHF,TGCGCCAGCAGCTTGGGCGATTGGACAGGGAGAAATTCACCCCTCCACTTT
TRBV27,once,TRBJ1-1,-,CASSPPSGAGTEAFF,TGTGCCAGCAGTCCCCCCTCGGGGGCGGGCACTGAAGCTTTCTTT
TRBV6-5,-,TRBJ2-5,-,CASRDNQETQYF,TGTGCCAGTCGGGACAACCAAGAGACCCAGTACTTC
TRBV11-2,-,TRBJ1-1,-,CASSLISLRPGTTEAFF,TGTGCCAGCAGCTTAATATCCCTTCGACCAGGGACCACTGAAGCTTTCTTT
TRBV18,-,TRBJ1-2,-,CASSPRADPVGYTF,TGTGCCAGCTCACCACGGGCGGACCCGGTTGGCTACACCTTC
TRBV7-9,-,TRBJ1-2,TRBD1,CASSLMTGNYGYTF,TGTGCCAGCAGCTTAATGACAGGGAACTATGGCTACACCTTC
TRBV19,-,TRBJ1-5,TRBD1,CASSAGTGILSNQPQHF,TGTGCCAGTAGTGCCGGGACAGGAATCCTTAGCAATCAGCCCCAGCATTTT
TRBV11-3,-,TRBJ2-1,TRBD2,CASSPREREGDEQFF,TGTGCCAGCAGCCCCCGCGAGCGGGAAGGGGATGAGCAGTTCTTC
TRBV4-3,once,TRBJ1-2,TRBD1,CASSQFRGQGYTF,TGCGCCAGCAGCCAATTCAGGGGGCAAGGCTACACCTTC
TRBV11-1,-,TRBJ1-5,-,CASSLNPGVQPQHF,TGTGCCAGCAGCTTAAATCCAGGGGTCCAGCCCCAGCATTTT
TRBV28,-,TRBJ1-5,-,CASSLLVWVRGSNQPQHF,TGTGCCAGCAGTTTATTGGTTTGGGTCAGGGGAAGCAATCAGCCCCAGCATTTT
TRBV28,-,TRBJ2-3,-,CASSDPQGQRTDTQYF,TGTGCCAGCAGCGACCCGCAGGGGCAGCGGACAGATACGCAGTATTTT
TRBV15,-,TRBJ1-1,-,CATRKNTEAFF,TGTGCCACAAGGAAGAACACTGAAGCTTTCTTT
TRBV7-3,-,TRBJ2-3,-,CASSLKGDTQYF,TGTGCCAGCAGCTTAAAGGGAGATACGCAGTATTTT
TRBV7-8,once,TRBJ1-1,-,CASSLAGLEAFF,TGTGCCAGCAGCCTAGCAGGACTTGAAGCTTTCTTT
TRBV7-3,-,TRBJ2-1,-,CASSLTWGAHYNEQFF,TGTGCCAGCAGCTTAACGTGGGGGGCCCACTACAATGAGCAGTTCTTC
TRBV30,-,TRBJ2-6,-,CAWSQESGANVLTF,TGTGCCTGGAGCCAAGAATCTGGGGCCAACGTCCTGACTTTC
TRBV6-1,few,TRBJ2-7,TRBD2,CAIRGSGGYEQYF,TGTGCCATCCGGGGCAGCGGGGGCTACGAGCAGTACTTC
TRBV19,-,TRBJ1-4,-,CASSFLGPNEKLFF,TGTGCCAGTAGCTTCCTGGGACCAAATGAAAAACTGTTTTTT
TRBV4-2,-,TRBJ2-1,TRBD2,CASSQDLNRGGEQFF,TGTGCCAGCAGCCAAGATTTAAATCGGGGGGGTGAGCAGTTCTTC
TRBV9,-,TRBJ2-3,-,CASSPGVEGRTDTQYF,TGTGCCAGCAGCCCAGGGGTGGAGGGCAGAACAGATACGCAGTATTTT
TRBV9,-,TRBJ2-1,TRBD2,CASSLLAGGPLGSYNEQFF,TGTGCCAGCAGCTTACTAGCGGGAGGGCCTTTAGGCTCCTACAATGAGCAGTTCTTC
TRBV10-2,-,TRBJ2-3,TRBD1,CASSGTGGTDTQYF,TGCGCCAGCTCCGGGACAGGGGGAACAGATACGCAGTATTTT
TRBV19,-,TRBJ1-1,-,CASSMLRVNTEAFF,TGTGCCAGTAGTATGCTTAGGGTGAACACTGAAGCTTTCTTT
TRBV5-4,-,TRBJ1-2,TRBD1,CASSIDRGNGYTF,TGTGCCAGCAGCATAGACAGGGGAAATGGCTACACCTTC
TRBV2,-,TRBJ2-5,TRBD2,CASSGSSGGKETQYF,TGTGCCAGCAGTGGGTCTAGCGGGGGTAAGGAGACCCAGTACTTC
TRBV7-6,-,TRBJ2-7,-,CASSLAAGPGDEQYF,TGTGCCAGCAGCTTAGCCGCGGGGCCGGGCGACGAGCAGTACTTC
TRBV7-9,few,TRBJ2-4,-,CASSLLGGAKNIQYF,TGTGCCAGCAGCTTATTAGGTGGGGCCAAAAACATTCAGTACTTC
TRBV2,-,TRBJ1-5,TRBD1,CASRLQGDQPQHF,TGTGCCAGCAGATTACAGGGGGATCAGCCCCAGCATTTT
TRBV18,-,TRBJ2-1,TRBD2,CASSPPLWTSGRAVVGEQFF,TGTGCCAGCTCACCACCCCTCTGGACTAGCGGGAGGGCTGTGGTCGGTGAGCAGTTCTTC
TRBV6-5,-,TRBJ2-7,-,CASSYWRVEQYF,TGTGCCAGCAGTTACTGGCGGGTCGAGCAGTACTTC
TRBV6-5,few,TRBJ1-1,-,CASSSRNEAFF,TGTGCCAGCAGCTCCCGGAATGAAGCTTTCTTT
TRBV4-1,-,TRBJ2-1,-,CASSLVIVNEQFF,TGCGCCAGCAGCCTCGTTATAGTCAATGAGCAGTTCTTC
TRBV5-1,-,TRBJ2-3,-,CASSLDYTDTQYF,TGCGCCAGCAGCTTGGATTACACAGATACGCAGTATTTT
TRBV19,-,TRBJ1-2,-,CASKVGGIDNYGYTF,TGTGCCAGTAAAGTTGGGGGGATCGATAACTATGGCTACACCTTC
TRBV5-1,-,TRBJ1-3,TRBD1,CASSLGTASGNTIYF,TGCGCCAGCAGCTTAGGGACAGCCTCTGGAAACACCATATATTTT
TRBV18,-,TRBJ2-7,-,CASSPGYEQYF,TGTGCCAGCTCACCAGGGTACGAGCAGTACTTC